This TCR beta chain was observed in a study of T cell responses to AZD1222 COVID-19 vaccine (dated by TCRdb to about 2021). About the investigation overall: TCR sequencing was performed for some 250 trial participants, of whom around 200 were given two doses of AZD1222 and some 26 were given two doses of MenACWY control vaccine. Enrollment into the trials was organized by age into subgroups of 18-55, 56-69 and 70-plus years, and those subgroups contained 148, 28 and 57 TCR-sequenced participants, respectively. What the research found in general, with its limitations: After two AZD1222 doses, spike-specific TCR breadth and depth were significantly higher than at day 0 and than in MenACWY recipients. The vaccine-associated CD4 TCRs covered the entire spike protein, and the dominant responses fell in regions 160-218 and 743-854. Conclusions about previously exposed vaccinees are limited, since just a handful of AZD1222 recipients were seropositive for SARS-CoV-2 at baseline. Because no samples from the day 14 peak response were available, repertoires could be characterized only after the peak T cell response. Participants were mostly white British and included more females than males, and it was suggested by the authors that clonal diversity may have been underestimated. Nearly half of unique spike-specific TCRs reportedly recognized epitopes outside regions mutated in the B.1.351 and B.1.1.7 variants. In the small 56-69-year group, the increase in depth fell short of significance, most likely because of low power.

This specimen's time point label, interpreted: about 28 days (+/-7) after the second vaccine dose. Because spike-specific TCR depth and breadth did not differ between the two schedules, AZD1222 recipients who got a second dose at roughly 4 weeks were pooled with those who got a second dose at roughly 12 weeks. Vaccinee samples came from UK trials COV001 and COV002, including a single-blind randomized controlled phase 2/3 trial of AZD1222 (ChAdOx1 nCoV-19) in healthy adults. For TCRbeta chain sequencing, PBMC samples were collected from trial participants at day 0 and at day 28 after the second dose. The CDR3 regions of human TCRbeta chains were analyzed by immunosequencing. The authors' pipeline ran thus. Repertoire TCRs were matched against a reference library of SARS-CoV-2-specific TCRs generated with the MIRA antigen-specificity platform. Breadth meant the fraction of unique TCRs that were SARS-CoV-2-associated, whereas depth meant the fraction of total T cells that were SARS-CoV-2-associated. Using the MIRA data, every spike-specific TCR was mapped to the spike region that the TCR reacted to and assigned to either a CD4 or a CD8 class. Log10-transformed breadth and depth values were compared by one-way ANOVA with Sidak's multiple comparisons tests. Not all clones reach the TCRdb copy of this immuneACCESS table, which keeps in-frame sequences only. Checked studies attribute under half of the gap to unresolved V genes and leave the rest unexplained. The DNA gave D and trimming, while V, J and clone size come from that table. This sample comprises tens of thousands of clones, 83% of them detected only once. The ten largest clones represent about 6.1% of the sample.

The CDR3 spans 14 residues, from the cysteine through the phenylalanine. Only CDR3 DNA remains: 42 bases, in frame from the first base. V loses 1 base of germline sequence and J loses 0 bases, and the interval between the two ends is 7 bases. CDR1 and CDR2, per the germline V gene (reference sequence), are LNHNV and YYDKDF. This clone was seen once. What antigen it recognizes has not been identified. There are no base qualities to consult, and no much larger clone falls within one base. The sample here was peripheral blood, taken 28 days after the second AZD1222 dose. The V gene is TRBV15 and the J gene is TRBJ2-7; no D gene can be assigned with confidence. This clonotype originated in an adult who received the AZD1222 COVID-19 vaccine. CDR3 loop: CATSRGYLSYEQYF. DNA sequence: TGTGCCACCAGCAGAGGCTACCTCTCCTACGAGCAGTACTTC.